The 25 T cell receptor beta chains in this list originate from one sample, sequenced in a study of radiation and T cells in renal cell carcinoma. Libraries were prepared by immunoSEQ multiplex PCR; TCRdb keeps only in-frame clonotypes and omits some of them. The repertoire holds 150,000 to 160,000 clones, with roughly 90% as singletons. Specified time point: blood 2 weeks post-SBRT. Described treatment: 15 Gy SBRT to primary tumor, nephrectomy 4 weeks later. The sample in question was blood, obtained from a patient whose treatment included radiotherapy and nephrectomy. Receptors were obtained from a woman aged 45 to 65 with renal cell carcinoma.

The CDR3 DNA follows: TGTGCCAGCTCACCAGCGGGGGGGCCGAGGGAGCAGTACTTC. Translation gives CASSPAGGPREQYF. The V call is TRBV18, the J call TRBJ2-7; 9 bases agree with TRBD2. The V gene's germline CDR1 is KGHSH and CDR2 LQKENI. Trimming took 2 bases from V and 7 from J; bases not matched to a gene: 6. The length of the CDR3 is 14 residues. The whole variable domain, remainder taken from reference TRBV18 and TRBJ2-7, is NAGVMQNPRHLVRRRGQEARLRCSPMKGHSHVYWYRQLPEEGLKFMVYLQKENIIDESGMPKERFSAEFPKEGPSILRIQQVVRGDSAAYFCASSPAGGPREQYFGPGTRLTVT.

This chain joins TRBV10-3 and TRBJ1-5, with D possibly being TRBD1 (6 bases). The CDR3 extends over 14 amino acids. V was cut by 2 bases and J by 3 bases, with 8 bases left in between. The V gene's germline CDR1 is ENHRY and CDR2 SYGVKD. CDR3 coding DNA: TGTGCCATCAGTGAGGGACAGAACAATCAGCCCCAGCATTTT. Its translation: CAISEGQNNQPQHF.

J is TRBJ2-7 and V is TRBV5-1; TRBD2 matches at 11 bases. Germline trimming cut 0 bases from V and 4 bases from J; bases unmatched to any gene: 6. The CDR3 extends over 16 amino acids. Germline CDR1 is SGHRS and CDR2 is YFSETQ. The CDR3 protein is CASSLAAGLAGYEQYF. CDR3 nucleotide sequence: TGCGCCAGCAGCTTGGCGGCAGGACTAGCGGGTTACGAGCAGTACTTC.

The chain uses TRBV19 and TRBJ1-1; no firm D call. Germline CDR1 and CDR2: LNHDA and SQIVND (reference sequence). The V gene lost 7 bases and the J gene lost 3 bases, with 6 bases spanning the gap. This CDR3 spans 11 amino acids. The CDR3 region is CASNLDTEAFF. In nucleotides, the CDR3 is TGTGCCAGTAATCTGGACACTGAAGCTTTCTTT. Filled out from reference TRBV19 and TRBJ1-1, the complete variable domain reads DGGITQSPKYLFRKEGQNVTLSCEQNLNHDAMYWYRQDPGQGLRLIYYSQIVNDFQKGDIAEGYSVSREKKESFPLTVTSAQKNPTAFYLCASNLDTEAFFGQGTRLTVV.

This clone appeared once. The chain employs TRBV2 and TRBJ2-2; 12 positions agree with TRBD2. This CDR3 comprises 15 residues. V lost 6 bases, J lost 5 bases, and 4 bases stayed unmatched. The germline gives CDR1 SNHLY, CDR2 FYNNEI. The CDR3 sequence is CASSRTSGVTGELFF. DNA for the CDR3: TGTGCCAGCAGCCGGACTAGCGGGGTAACCGGGGAGCTGTTTTTT.

The chain is built from TRBV5-1 and TRBJ1-1; possibly TRBD1 for D (6 bases). The length of the CDR3 is 17 residues. Germline V gene data show CDR1 as SGHRS and CDR2 as YFSETQ. V lost 7 bases and J lost 4, with 26 bases in between. DNA for the CDR3: TGCGCCAGCGCACAAATCGGAACAGGGCAGTCGGCCACTGAAGCTTTCTTT. Translation: CASAQIGTGQSATEAFF.

This clone was seen a few times. The J gene is TRBJ1-6, the V gene TRBV2; D not certain. The CDR3 is made up of 14 amino acids. Trimming took 6 bases from V and 12 from J, leaving 18 bases between them. Germline assignment: CDR1 SNHLY and CDR2 FYNNEI. The CDR3 region has the DNA TGTGCCAGCAGGACCGGATTAGGCGTACGACCCCTCCACTTT. Its translation is CASRTGLGVRPLHF.

This clone was counted a single time. V usage is TRBV19 and J usage is TRBJ1-5, with 7 bases lining up with TRBD1. Germline CDR1 LNHDA, CDR2 SQIVND (reference sequence). The V segment lost 4 bases and the J segment 0 bases; nucleotides outside the gene matches: 3. CDR3 length equals 15 residues. The CDR3 loop reads CASSTQGNSNQPQHF. CDR3 DNA sequence: TGTGCCAGTAGTACACAGGGGAATAGCAATCAGCCCCAGCATTTT.

Comment on this clone: A junction end diverges from the germline sequence, so it may reflect a read error. The V and J genes are TRBV5-1 and TRBJ2-7; unclear D gene. This CDR3 is built from 14 residues. Germline-derived CDR1 and CDR2 are SGHRS and YFSETQ. CDR3 loop: CASSLEGSELPWRF. CDR3 coding DNA: TGCGCCAGCAGCTTGGAAGGGTCAGAACTACCGTGGCGCTTC. Full variable domain (missing parts from reference TRBV5-1 and TRBJ2-7): KAGVTQTPRYLIKTRGQQVTLSCSPISGHRSVSWYQQTPGQGLQFLFEYFSETQRNKGNFPGRFSGRQFSNSRSEMNVSTLELGDSALYLCASSLEGSELPWRFGPGTRLTVT.

A few counts support this clone. This chain joins TRBV9 and TRBJ1-1, with TRBD1 matching over 9 bases. Losses at the gene ends were 0 bases for V and 9 bases for J; bases not matched to a gene: 9. Germline assignment: CDR1 SGDLS and CDR2 YYNGEE. This CDR3 region has 15 residues. This CDR3 reads CASSVAAGQGEKAFF. The CDR3 bases are TGTGCCAGCAGCGTAGCCGCGGGACAGGGAGAAAAAGCTTTCTTT. The variable domain in full, with the rest retrieved from reference TRBV9 and TRBJ1-1, is DSGVTQTPKHLITATGQRVTLRCSPRSGDLSVYWYQQSLDQGLQFLIQYYNGEERAKGNILERFSAQQFPDLHSELNLSSLELGDSALYFCASSVAAGQGEKAFFGQGTRLTVV.

V usage is TRBV7-9 and J usage is TRBJ2-5, with TRBD1 matching 10 bases. The length of the CDR3 is 15 residues. Germline V gives CDR1 SEHNR, CDR2 FQNEAQ (reference sequence). J lost 4 bases, V lost 3 bases, and 5 bases had no gene match. The CDR3 is CASSLATGGGETQYF. In DNA form, the CDR3 reads TGTGCCAGCAGCTTGGCGACAGGGGGCGGAGAGACCCAGTACTTC.

The gene calls are TRBV7-9 and TRBJ1-4; 9 bases are shared with TRBD1. This CDR3 has 15 amino acids. V dropped 2 bases and J dropped 5; count of bases not matched to a gene: 3. Per the germline V gene, CDR1 is SEHNR and CDR2 is FQNEAQ (reference sequence). CDR3 in DNA: TGTGCCAGCAGCTTAACGGGACAGGGAAATGAAAAACTGTTTTTT. Amino acids: CASSLTGQGNEKLFF.

The chain has TRBV5-1 and TRBJ2-3; D may be TRBD2 (7 bases). CDR1 and CDR2 (germline): SGHRS, YFSETQ. This CDR3 has 16 amino acids. Trimming removed 2 bases from V and 2 bases from J, with 15 bases in between. This CDR3 is CASSFGRGADTDTQYF. CDR3 DNA: TGCGCCAGCAGCTTCGGCCGGGGGGCGGACACAGATACGCAGTATTTT.

The chain employs TRBV28 and TRBJ1-1; D not resolved. This CDR3 is 14 amino acids long. The germline V gene has CDR1 MDHEN and CDR2 SYDVKM. The V end lost 5 bases, the J end lost 1 base, and 11 bases lay between the germline ends. In nucleotides, the CDR3 is TGTGCCAGCAGTCCCCGGAGGCAGAACACTGAAGCTTTCTTT. Its translation: CASSPRRQNTEAFF. Full variable domain (rest looked up from reference TRBV28 and TRBJ1-1): DVKVTQSSRYLVKRTGEKVFLECVQDMDHENMFWYRQDPGLGLRLIYFSYDVKMKEKGDIPEGYSVSREKKERFSLILESASTNQTSMYLCASSPRRQNTEAFFGQGTRLTVV.

This clone showed up many times. The rearrangement uses TRBV10-1 and TRBJ1-6; D uncertain. The CDR3 totals 11 residues. The V gene's germline CDR1 is WNHNN and CDR2 SYGVQD (reference sequence). The germline V and J ends were trimmed by 8 bases and 9 bases, with 8 bases remaining between them. The CDR3 sequence: CASDPGSPLHF. Here the CDR3 DNA reads TGCGCCAGCGACCCGGGTTCACCCCTCCACTTT.

The chain is built from TRBV5-6 and TRBJ2-7; no clear D. The CDR3 consists of 15 residues. CDR1 is SGHDT and CDR2 is YYEEEE in the germline V gene. Trimming removed 6 bases from V and 1 base from J, with 17 bases in between. Here the CDR3 reads CASTLVGSVSYEQYF. Here the CDR3 DNA reads TGTGCCAGCACTCTGGTGGGCTCTGTATCCTACGAGCAGTACTTC.

The V call is TRBV7-2, the J call TRBJ1-3; the D is unclear. V was cut by 9 bases and J by 2 bases, with 17 bases left in between. CDR3 size: 15 residues. Germline V CDR1 and CDR2: SGHTA, FQGNSA. The CDR3 DNA sequence: TGTGCCAGTGAGGGAGTTCGGTCTACTGGAAACACCATATATTTT. Its protein is CASEGVRSTGNTIYF.

The V call is TRBV11-3, the J call TRBJ2-5; perhaps TRBD1 as D (6 bases). Trimming stripped 3 bases from V and 2 bases from J, with 16 bases between. The CDR3 is made up of 16 amino acids. Germline loops: CDR1 SGHNT, CDR2 YENEEA. CDR3 in DNA: TGTGCCAGCAGCTTGTCTCTGGGGGCTGGGCAAGAGACCCAGTACTTC. Amino acid sequence: CASSLSLGAGQETQYF.

J is TRBJ2-5 and V is TRBV18, with D perhaps matching TRBD2 (5 bases). The germline gives CDR1 KGHSH, CDR2 LQKENI. The V and J ends lost 8 bases and 5 bases respectively, with 21 bases between them. CDR3 size: 15 residues. The DNA for the CDR3 is TGTGCCAGCCGCCGAGGGTCTGGGTTTTTGGAGACCCAGTACTTC. It codes for CASRRGSGFLETQYF.

V usage is TRBV7-2 and J usage is TRBJ2-7; perhaps TRBD1 as D (5 bases). The CDR3 runs 15 residues. Trimming removed 5 bases at V and 4 bases at J, with 18 bases between. Looked up from germline, CDR1 is SGHTA and CDR2 is FQGNSA. As DNA, the CDR3 is TGTGCCAGCAGCGGGATGCTTGGGGCTGGATACGAGCAGTACTTC. Protein product: CASSGMLGAGYEQYF. The complete variable domain, with remaining parts taken from reference TRBV7-2 and TRBJ2-7, reads GAGVSQSPSNKVTEKGKDVELRCDPISGHTALYWYRQSLGQGLEFLIYFQGNSAPDKSGLPSDRFSAERTGGSVSTLTIQRTQQEDSAVYLCASSGMLGAGYEQYFGPGTRLTVT.

The CDR3 DNA is TGCAGTGCTACCCAGAACACTGAAGCTTTCTTT. Protein sequence: CSATQNTEAFF. The V gene is TRBV20-1, the J gene TRBJ1-1; D is unresolved. Trimming removed 4 bases at V and 1 base at J, with 4 bases between. The CDR3 extends over 11 amino acids. Germline V gives CDR1 DFQATT, CDR2 SNEGSKA (reference sequence).

The genes are TRBV18 and TRBJ1-2; no definite D call. The CDR3 length is 17 residues. Trimming shortened V by 0 bases and J by 0 bases, and 14 bases separated the two germline ends. The V gene's germline CDR1 is KGHSH and CDR2 LQKENI. The CDR3 DNA sequence: TGTGCCAGCTCACCACCGGCAGTGCCTATCTCTAACTATGGCTACACCTTC. Its protein is CASSPPAVPISNYGYTF.

V is TRBV5-1 and J is TRBJ2-3; tentative D call: TRBD2 (6 bases). The CDR3 contains 14 residues. Deletions cut 4 bases from V and 3 bases from J, with 12 bases between. Germline V gene data show CDR1 as SGHRS and CDR2 as YFSETQ. The CDR3 protein is CASSPERGTDTQYF. CDR3 nucleotide sequence: TGCGCCAGCAGCCCCGAACGGGGGACAGATACGCAGTATTTT.

The rearrangement joins TRBV4-2 to TRBJ2-1; 8 nucleotides match TRBD2. The CDR3 extends over 16 amino acids. Germline V gene sequence: CDR1 LGHNA, CDR2 YNFKEQ. Unmatched junction bases numbered 8, after V lost 4 bases and J lost 3 bases. CDR3 coding DNA: TGTGCCAGCAGCCCAACGGGGGGGGGTGTCTACAATGAGCAGTTCTTC. Its translation: CASSPTGGGVYNEQFF.

The chain carries TRBV5-6 and TRBJ1-1, with 7 bases matching TRBD1. This CDR3 contains 15 residues. Germline V CDR1 and CDR2: SGHDT, YYEEEE. V lost 4 bases and J lost 9; bases outside the gene matches: 15. In nucleotides, the CDR3 is TGTGCCAGCAGCCAAGACGAGTCGACAGGGCATAAAGCTTTCTTT. It yields the protein CASSQDESTGHKAFF.